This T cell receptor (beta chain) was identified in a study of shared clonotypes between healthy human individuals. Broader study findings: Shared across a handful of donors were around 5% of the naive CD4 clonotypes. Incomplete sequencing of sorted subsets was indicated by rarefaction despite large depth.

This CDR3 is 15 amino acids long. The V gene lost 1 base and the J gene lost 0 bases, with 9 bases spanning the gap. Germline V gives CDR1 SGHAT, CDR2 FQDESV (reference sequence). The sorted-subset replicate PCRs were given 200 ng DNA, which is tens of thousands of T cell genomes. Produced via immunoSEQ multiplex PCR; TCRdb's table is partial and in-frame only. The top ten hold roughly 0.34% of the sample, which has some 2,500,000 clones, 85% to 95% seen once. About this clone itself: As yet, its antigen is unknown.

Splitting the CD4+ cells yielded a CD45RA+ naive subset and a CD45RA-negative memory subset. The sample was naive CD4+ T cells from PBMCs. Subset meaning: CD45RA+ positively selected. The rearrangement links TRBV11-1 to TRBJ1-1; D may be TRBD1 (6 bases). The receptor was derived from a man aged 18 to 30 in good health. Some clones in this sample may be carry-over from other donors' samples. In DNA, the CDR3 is TGTGCCAGCAGCTTAGAAGGGGGACTGAACACTGAAGCTTTCTTT. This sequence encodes CASSLEGGLNTEAFF.